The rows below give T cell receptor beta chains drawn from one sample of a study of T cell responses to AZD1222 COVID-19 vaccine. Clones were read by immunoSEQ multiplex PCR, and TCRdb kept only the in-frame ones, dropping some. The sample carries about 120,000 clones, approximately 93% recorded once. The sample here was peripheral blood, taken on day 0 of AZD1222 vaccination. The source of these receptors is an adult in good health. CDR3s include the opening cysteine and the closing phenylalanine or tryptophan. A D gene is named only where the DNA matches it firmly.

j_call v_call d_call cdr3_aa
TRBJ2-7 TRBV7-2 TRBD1 CASSLGDSSYEQYF
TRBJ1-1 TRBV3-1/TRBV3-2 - CASSQAGGLGRDTEAFF
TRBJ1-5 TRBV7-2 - CASSLWGSGDQPQHF
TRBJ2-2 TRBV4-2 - CASSQFGHGGPGGELFF
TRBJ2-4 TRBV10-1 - CASSEVRGTKNIQYF
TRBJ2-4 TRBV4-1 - CASSQVGARDIQYF
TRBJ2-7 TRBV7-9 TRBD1 CASSSSITGARSYEQYF
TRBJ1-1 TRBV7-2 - CASSLAFAGGNTEAFF
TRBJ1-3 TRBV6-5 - CASSYGAGNTIYF
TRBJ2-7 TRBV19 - CASSIGAGGYYEQYF
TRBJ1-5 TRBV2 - CASSEAVPSNQPQHF
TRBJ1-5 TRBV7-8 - CASTRVGQPQHF
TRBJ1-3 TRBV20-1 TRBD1 CSASRQGSGNTIYF
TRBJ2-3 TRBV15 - CATSSDAGMSTDTQYF
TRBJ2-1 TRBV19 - CASSAQSSYNEQFF
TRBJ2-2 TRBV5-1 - CASSLARGGTGELFF
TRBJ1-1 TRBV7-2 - CASSLVGVPEAFF
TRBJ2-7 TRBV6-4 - CASSDGRGPASEQYF
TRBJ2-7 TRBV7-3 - CASTLQGTLSYEQYF
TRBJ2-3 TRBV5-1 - CASRSTYTQYF
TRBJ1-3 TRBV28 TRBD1 CASSSGGMRGNTIYF
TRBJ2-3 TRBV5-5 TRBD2 CASSPDSGGYTDTQYF
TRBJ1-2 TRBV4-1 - CASSQDRTRANYGYTF
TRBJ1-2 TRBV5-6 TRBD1 CASSFMTGLGGYTF
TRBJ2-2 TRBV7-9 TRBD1 CASSLAILTGFNTGELFF
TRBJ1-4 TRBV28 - CASSFRSSSTNEKLFF
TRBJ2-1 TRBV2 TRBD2 CATQSSGGTEQFF
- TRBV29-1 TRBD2 CSGCRGGSYEQYF
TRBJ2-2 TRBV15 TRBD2 CATSPGLAGTGELFF
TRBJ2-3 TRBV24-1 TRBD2 CATSSTELTSGLTDTQYF
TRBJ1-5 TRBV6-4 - CASSEGLNQPQHF
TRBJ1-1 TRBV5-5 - CASSPPPGPLGNTEAFF
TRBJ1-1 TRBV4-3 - CASSQERANTEAFF
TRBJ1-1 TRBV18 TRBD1 CASSPLGTGYGDTEAFF
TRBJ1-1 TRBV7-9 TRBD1 CASSLGQGVPFF
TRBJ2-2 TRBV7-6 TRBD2 CASSLWLAGGLSGELFF
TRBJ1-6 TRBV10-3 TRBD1 CAIRVGQGSSPLHF